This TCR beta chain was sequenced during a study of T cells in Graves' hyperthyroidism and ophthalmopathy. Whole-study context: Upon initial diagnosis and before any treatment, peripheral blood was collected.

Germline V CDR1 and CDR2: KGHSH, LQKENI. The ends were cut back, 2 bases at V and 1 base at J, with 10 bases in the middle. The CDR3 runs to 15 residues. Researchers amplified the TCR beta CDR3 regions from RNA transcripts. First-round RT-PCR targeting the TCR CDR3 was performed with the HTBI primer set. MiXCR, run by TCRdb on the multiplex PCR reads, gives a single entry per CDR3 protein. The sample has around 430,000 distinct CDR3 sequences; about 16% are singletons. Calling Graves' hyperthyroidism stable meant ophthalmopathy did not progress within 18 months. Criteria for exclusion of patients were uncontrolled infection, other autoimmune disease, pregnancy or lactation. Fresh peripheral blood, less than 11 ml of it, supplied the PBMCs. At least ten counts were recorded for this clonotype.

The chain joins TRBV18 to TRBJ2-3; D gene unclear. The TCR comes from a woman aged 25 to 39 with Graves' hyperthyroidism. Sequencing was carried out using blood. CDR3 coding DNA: TGTGCCAGCTCACCATCATGGCGAGGCACAGATACGCAGTATTTT. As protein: CASSPSWRGTDTQYF.